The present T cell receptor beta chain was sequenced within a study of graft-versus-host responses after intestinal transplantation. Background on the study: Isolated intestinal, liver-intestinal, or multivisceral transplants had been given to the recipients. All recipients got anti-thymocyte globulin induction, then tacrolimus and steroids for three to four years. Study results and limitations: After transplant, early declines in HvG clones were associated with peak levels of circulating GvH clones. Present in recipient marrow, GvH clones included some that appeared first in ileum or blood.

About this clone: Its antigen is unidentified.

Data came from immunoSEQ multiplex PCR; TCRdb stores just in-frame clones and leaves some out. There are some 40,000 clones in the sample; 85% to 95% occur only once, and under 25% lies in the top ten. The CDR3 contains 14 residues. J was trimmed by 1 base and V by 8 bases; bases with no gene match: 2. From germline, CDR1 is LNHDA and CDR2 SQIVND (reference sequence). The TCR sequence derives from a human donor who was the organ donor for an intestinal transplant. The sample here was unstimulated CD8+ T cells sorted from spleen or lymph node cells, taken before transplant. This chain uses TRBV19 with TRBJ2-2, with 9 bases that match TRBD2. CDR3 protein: CASEREENTGELFF. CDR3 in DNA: TGTGCCAGTGAGCGGGAGGAGAACACCGGGGAGCTGTTTTTT.